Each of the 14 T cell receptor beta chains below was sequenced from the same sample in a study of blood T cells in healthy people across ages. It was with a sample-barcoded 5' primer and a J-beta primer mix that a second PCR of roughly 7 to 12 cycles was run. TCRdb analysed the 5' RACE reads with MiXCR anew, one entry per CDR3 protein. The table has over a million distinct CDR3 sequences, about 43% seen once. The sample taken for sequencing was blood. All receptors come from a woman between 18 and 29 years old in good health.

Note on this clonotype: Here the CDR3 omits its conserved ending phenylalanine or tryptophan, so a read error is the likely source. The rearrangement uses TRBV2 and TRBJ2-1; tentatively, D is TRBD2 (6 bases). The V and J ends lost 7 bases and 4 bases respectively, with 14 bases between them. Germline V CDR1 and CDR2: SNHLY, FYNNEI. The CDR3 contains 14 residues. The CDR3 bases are TGTGCCAGCAACGGGGGACGGACTTACAATGAGCAGTTCTTA. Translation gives CASNGGRTYNEQFL.

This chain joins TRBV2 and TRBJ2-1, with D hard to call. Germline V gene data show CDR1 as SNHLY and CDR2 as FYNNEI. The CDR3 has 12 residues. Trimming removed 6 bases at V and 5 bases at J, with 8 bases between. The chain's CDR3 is CASRIENNEQFF. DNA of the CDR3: TGTGCCAGCAGAATTGAGAACAATGAGCAGTTCTTC.

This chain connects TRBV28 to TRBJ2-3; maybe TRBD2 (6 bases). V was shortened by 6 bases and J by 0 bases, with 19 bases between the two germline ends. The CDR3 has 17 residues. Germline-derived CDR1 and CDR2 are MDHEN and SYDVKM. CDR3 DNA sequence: TGTGCCAGCAGCCCTTTCCGCGGGGTGGGAAGCACAGATACGCAGTATTTT. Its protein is CASSPFRGVGSTDTQYF.

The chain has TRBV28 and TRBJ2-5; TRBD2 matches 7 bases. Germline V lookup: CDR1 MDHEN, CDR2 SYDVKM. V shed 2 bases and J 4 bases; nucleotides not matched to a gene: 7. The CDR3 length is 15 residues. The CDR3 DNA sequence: TGTGCCAGCAGTTTAACGGGGGGAGTTGCAGAGACCCAGTACTTC. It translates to CASSLTGGVAETQYF.

The DNA for the CDR3 is TGTGCCAGCAGCTTAACAGCTCTCGGAAACACCATATATTTT. This sequence encodes CASSLTALGNTIYF. The chain joins TRBV27 to TRBJ1-3, with no clear D. The CDR3 loop spans 14 amino acids. The germline V gene has CDR1 MNHEY and CDR2 SMNVEV (reference sequence). V was cut by 6 bases and J by 4 bases, with 13 bases left in between.

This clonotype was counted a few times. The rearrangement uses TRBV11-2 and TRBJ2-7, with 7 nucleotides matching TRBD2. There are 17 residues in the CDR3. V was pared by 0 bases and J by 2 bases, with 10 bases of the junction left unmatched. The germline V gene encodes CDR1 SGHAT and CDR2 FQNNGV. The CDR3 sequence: CASSLDRSAGAAYEQYF. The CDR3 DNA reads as TGTGCCAGCAGCTTAGATCGGTCCGCGGGAGCTGCCTACGAGCAGTACTTC.

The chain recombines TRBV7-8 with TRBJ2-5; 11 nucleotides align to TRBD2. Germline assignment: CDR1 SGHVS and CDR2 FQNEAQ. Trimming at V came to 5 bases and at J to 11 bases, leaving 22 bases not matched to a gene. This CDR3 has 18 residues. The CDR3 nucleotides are TGTGCCAGCAGCCGTCGAATCTTAGCGGGAGGGTCGAACAATGAGCAGTACTTC. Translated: CASSRRILAGGSNNEQYF.

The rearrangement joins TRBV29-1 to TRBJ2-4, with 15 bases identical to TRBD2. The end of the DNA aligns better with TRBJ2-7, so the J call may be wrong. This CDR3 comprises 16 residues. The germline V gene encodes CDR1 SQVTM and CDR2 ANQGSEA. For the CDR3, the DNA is TGCAGCGTTGCGGGACTAGCGGGGGGACAAGTTCGCGAGCAGTACTTC. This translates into CSVAGLAGGQVREQYF.

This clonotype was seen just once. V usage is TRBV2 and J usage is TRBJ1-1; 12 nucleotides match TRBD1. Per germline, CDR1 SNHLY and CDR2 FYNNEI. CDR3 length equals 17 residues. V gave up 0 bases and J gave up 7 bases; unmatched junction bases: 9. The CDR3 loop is CASSEAAGTGGPYEAFF. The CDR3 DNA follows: TGTGCCAGCAGTGAAGCAGCCGGGACAGGGGGCCCCTATGAAGCTTTCTTT.

The CDR3 is CASSQDKLARDTDTQYF. CDR3 coding DNA: TGCGCCAGCAGCCAAGATAAGCTAGCGAGAGACACAGATACGCAGTATTTT. The chain couples TRBV4-1 to TRBJ2-3; D is perhaps TRBD2 (6 bases). The CDR3 consists of 17 residues. With 0 bases removed from V and 2 bases from J, the gap between germline ends came to 15 bases. The germline V gene has CDR1 MGHRA and CDR2 YSYEKL.

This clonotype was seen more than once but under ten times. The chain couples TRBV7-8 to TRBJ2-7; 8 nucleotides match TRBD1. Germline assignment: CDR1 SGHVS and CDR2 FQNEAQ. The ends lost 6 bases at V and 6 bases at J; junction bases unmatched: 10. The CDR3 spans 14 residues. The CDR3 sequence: CASSSDRVVLEQYF. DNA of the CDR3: TGTGCCAGCAGTTCGGACAGGGTGGTTCTCGAGCAGTACTTC.

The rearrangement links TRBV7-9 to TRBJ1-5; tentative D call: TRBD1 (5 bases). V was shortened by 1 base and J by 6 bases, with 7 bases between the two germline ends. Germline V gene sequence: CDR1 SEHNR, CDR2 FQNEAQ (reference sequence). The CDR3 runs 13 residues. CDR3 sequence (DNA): TGTGCCAGCAGCTTAGGGGACGGTCAGCCCCAGCATTTT. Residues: CASSLGDGQPQHF.

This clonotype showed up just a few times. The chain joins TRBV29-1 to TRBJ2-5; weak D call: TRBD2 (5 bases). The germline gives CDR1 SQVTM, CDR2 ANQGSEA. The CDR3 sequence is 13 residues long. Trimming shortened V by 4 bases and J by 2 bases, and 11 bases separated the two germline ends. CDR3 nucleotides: TGCAGCGTTGCCGGCAGCGGTCAAGAGACCCAGTACTTC. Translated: CSVAGSGQETQYF.

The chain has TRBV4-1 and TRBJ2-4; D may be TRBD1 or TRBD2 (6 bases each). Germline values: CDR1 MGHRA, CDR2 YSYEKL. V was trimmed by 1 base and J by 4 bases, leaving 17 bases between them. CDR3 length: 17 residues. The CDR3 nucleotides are TGCGCCAGCAGCCAAGTGGGGGCGGGGCCCCGAAAAAACATTCAGTACTTC. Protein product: CASSQVGAGPRKNIQYF.